The rows below give T cell receptor beta chains drawn from one sample of a study of blood T cell repertoires in COVID-19. Clones were sequenced by immunoSEQ multiplex PCR, and TCRdb holds only the in-frame ones, with some missing. The table includes approximately 15,000 clones, roughly nine tenths detected once. Sequences were obtained from peripheral blood. The receptors were sampled from a human donor in a cohort sampled during active COVID-19. Both conserved end residues are part of each CDR3. The order of the fields is CDR3 protein, CDR3 DNA, D gene, J gene, clone size, V gene. D genes are given only for firm matches. A row's size may be missing; if present it is once, few, many or a size class.

CASSLGQGVVYEQYF,TGTGCCAGCAGCTTGGGACAGGGGGTCGTCTACGAGCAGTACTTC,TRBD1,TRBJ2-7,NA,TRBV5-8
CASRGTLITEAFF,TGTGCCAGTAGGGGGACCCTCATCACTGAAGCTTTCTTT,NA,TRBJ1-1,NA,TRBV11-1
CASSPTGTGDGYTF,TGCGCCAGCAGCCCTACCGGGACAGGGGATGGCTACACCTTC,TRBD1,TRBJ1-2,NA,TRBV5-1
CASRDRVGSEKLFF,TGTGCCAGCAGAGACAGGGTAGGGTCTGAAAAACTGTTTTTT,TRBD1,TRBJ1-4,NA,TRBV2
CASSSSGGASIETQYF,TGTGCCAGCAGCTCTAGCGGGGGGGCCTCGATCGAAACGCAGTATTTT,TRBD2,TRBJ2-3,NA,TRBV7-2
CASSEIFYEQYF,TGTGCCAGCAGTGAAATCTTCTACGAGCAGTACTTC,NA,TRBJ2-7,once,TRBV6-1
CASSWRSPNTEAFF,TGTGCCAGCAGCTGGAGATCACCTAACACTGAAGCTTTCTTT,NA,TRBJ1-1,NA,TRBV5-6
CAQSDRAGYGYTF,TGTGCCCAGTCGGACAGGGCGGGCTATGGCTACACCTTC,TRBD1,TRBJ1-2,NA,TRBV30
CASSVGPSGGAGETQYF,TGTGCCAGCAGCGTAGGCCCTAGCGGGGGGGCAGGGGAGACCCAGTACTTC,TRBD2,TRBJ2-5,NA,TRBV9
CASSLEAGSSGNTIYF,TGTGCCAGCAGCTTGGAGGCGGGAAGCTCTGGAAACACCATATATTTT,NA,TRBJ1-3,NA,TRBV5-4
CASSEVGGEFYEQYF,TGTGCCAGCAGTGAAGTCGGGGGGGAATTCTACGAGCAGTACTTC,TRBD2,TRBJ2-7,NA,TRBV6-1